This passage covers 5 T cell receptor beta chains from one sample sequenced in a study of cytomegalovirus exposure and HLA in healthy donors. Researchers ran the PCR with 60 Vbeta and 13 Jbeta primers. TCRdb's copy holds only in-frame clones and misses some; the assay was immunoSEQ multiplex PCR. Among about 300,000 clones listed, more than 80% were seen once. Sequencing used PBMCs. These receptors all come from a man aged 35 to 55 in good health and CMV-seropositive.

The rearrangement joins TRBV5-6 to TRBJ2-1, with 8 bases that match TRBD2. Germline lookup yields CDR1 SGHDT and CDR2 YYEEEE. V lost 0 bases to trimming and J lost 8 bases; unmatched junction nucleotides: 16. CDR3 length: 18 residues. CDR3 sequence (DNA): TGTGCCAGCAGCTTGGCGGCGGCTAGCGGGCAAACGGAGGATGAGCAGTTCTTC. Encoded protein: CASSLAAASGQTEDEQFF. The whole variable domain, filled in from reference TRBV5-6 and TRBJ2-1, reads DAGVTQSPTHLIKTRGQQVTLRCSPKSGHDTVSWYQQALGQGPQFIFQYYEEEERQRGNFPDRFSGHQFPNYSSELNVNALLLGDSALYLCASSLAAASGQTEDEQFFGPGTRLTVL.

In this sample, this clone turned up once. The V gene is TRBV28, the J gene TRBJ1-4; 8 bases agree with TRBD1. The V segment lost 5 bases and the J segment 3 bases; nucleotides outside the gene matches: 2. CDR3 length equals 14 residues. Germline values: CDR1 MDHEN, CDR2 SYDVKM. The DNA of the CDR3 is TGTGCCAGCAGTCCGGGACAGGCTAATGAAAAACTGTTTTTT. As protein: CASSPGQANEKLFF.

This clone came up a few times. The rearrangement links TRBV7-9 to TRBJ1-4; D is unclear. V lost 4 bases and J lost 8, with 11 bases in between. The CDR3 runs 13 residues. Germline V gene data show CDR1 as SEHNR and CDR2 as FQNEAQ (reference sequence). The CDR3 DNA follows: TGTGCCAGCAGCTACTCAGGTCACGAAAAACTGTTTTTT. It translates to CASSYSGHEKLFF.

The CDR3 here is CASSPRPYTDTQYF. For the CDR3, the DNA is TGTGCCAGCAGCCCGCGGCCTTACACAGATACGCAGTATTTT. J is TRBJ2-3 and V is TRBV5-4, with D uncertain. This CDR3 contains 14 residues. The germline V gene encodes CDR1 SGHNT and CDR2 YYREEE (reference sequence). The V gene lost 4 bases and the J gene lost 2 bases, with 11 bases spanning the gap.

This rearrangement joins TRBV28 to TRBJ1-5, with TRBD1 matching 9 bases. Germline-derived CDR1 and CDR2 are MDHEN and SYDVKM. The CDR3 is 17 amino acids. V lost 2 bases, J lost 8 bases, and 13 bases stayed unmatched. The CDR3 DNA follows: TGTGCCAGCAGTTTAAGGTACTCCGGACAGGGGAGAGAGCCCCAGCATTTT. This gives the protein CASSLRYSGQGREPQHF. Filled out from reference TRBV28 and TRBJ1-5, the complete variable domain reads DVKVTQSSRYLVKRTGEKVFLECVQDMDHENMFWYRQDPGLGLRLIYFSYDVKMKEKGDIPEGYSVSREKKERFSLILESASTNQTSMYLCASSLRYSGQGREPQHFGDGTRLSIL.